This TCR beta chain derives from a study of blood T cell repertoires in COVID-19. Across the study: The United States, Italy and Spain supplied acute and convalescent COVID-19 samples. PBMCs, B-cell-depleted T cells, or T cells provided the cDNA or gDNA that made up the material.

V lost 3 bases, J lost 2 bases, and 10 bases lay in between. Germline loops: CDR1 MNHEY, CDR2 SVGAGI. This CDR3 is 14 amino acids long. In the original workflow: Amplification of reference gene primers provided the estimated nucleated cell counts. This table comes from immunoSEQ multiplex PCR, and its TCRdb copy is limited to in-frame clones, with some not included. V, J and clone size are taken as reported in that table, and D and trimming were inferred from the DNA itself. The repertoire holds fewer than 350,000 clones, around 85% seen once, with 2% to 2.5% in the top ten. Specimen: peripheral blood. The rearrangement uses TRBV6-5 and TRBJ1-1; tentatively, D is TRBD1 (5 bases). The sequence was obtained from a young woman who had recovered from COVID-19. CDR3 nucleotides: TGTGCCAGCAGTTATTGGGGGGACAACACTGAAGCTTTCTTT. Protein: CASSYWGDNTEAFF.